Following are 12 T cell receptor beta chains from one sample sequenced in a study of shared clonotypes between healthy human individuals. Sequenced by immunoSEQ multiplex PCR; TCRdb stores in-frame clones only, minus some. The sample lists some 2.3 million clones, more than 80% occurring once. The material sequenced was naive CD4+ T cells from PBMCs. Subset noted: CD45RA+ positively selected. Every receptor here comes from a man in his late teens or twenties in good health. Some clones in this sample may be carry-over from other donors' samples.

On this clone itself: The same CDR3 arises from other DNA sequences in this sample as well. The gene calls are TRBV4-1 and TRBJ2-7; TRBD2 aligns across 9 bases. The CDR3 extends over 15 amino acids. After removal of 0 bases from V and 2 bases from J, the junction contained 2 bases not matched to a gene. Germline CDR1 is MGHRA and CDR2 is YSYEKL. CDR3 region: CASSQELAGAYEQYF. The CDR3 DNA follows: TGCGCCAGCAGCCAAGAGTTAGCGGGAGCCTACGAGCAGTACTTC.

The rearrangement links TRBV2 to TRBJ1-2, with a possible D match to TRBD1 (6 bases). Germline CDR1 is SNHLY and CDR2 is FYNNEI. The CDR3 runs to 11 residues. V gave up 6 bases and J gave up 11 bases, with 13 bases separating them. The CDR3 DNA is TGTGCCAGCAGCCAGGGGATGGCTTACACCTTC. It specifies CASSQGMAYTF.

The chain carries TRBV28 and TRBJ2-2, with 12 nucleotides matching TRBD2. Germline CDR1 reads MDHEN; CDR2 reads SYDVKM. The CDR3 contains 17 residues. J lost 1 base, V lost 7 bases, and 7 bases had no gene match. The CDR3 region is CASISGLAGWNTGELFF. The CDR3 DNA sequence: TGTGCCAGCATTTCCGGACTAGCGGGGTGGAACACCGGGGAGCTGTTTTTT. The variable domain in full, completed from reference TRBV28 and TRBJ2-2, reads DVKVTQSSRYLVKRTGEKVFLECVQDMDHENMFWYRQDPGLGLRLIYFSYDVKMKEKGDIPEGYSVSREKKERFSLILESASTNQTSMYLCASISGLAGWNTGELFFGEGSRLTVL.

The chain links TRBV28 to TRBJ2-3; weak D call: TRBD2 (5 bases). Trimming removed 1 base from V and 6 bases from J, with 14 bases in between. Germline V gives CDR1 MDHEN, CDR2 SYDVKM. The length of the CDR3 is 15 residues. The CDR3 spells CASSLSPGIGDTQYF. CDR3 DNA sequence: TGTGCCAGCAGTTTATCGCCCGGGATTGGGGATACGCAGTATTTT.

The chain couples TRBV6-1 to TRBJ2-7, with TRBD2 identical over 13 bases. Losses at the gene ends were 3 bases for V and 9 bases for J; bases not matched to a gene: 14. The CDR3 is 17 amino acids. The V gene's germline CDR1 is MNHNS and CDR2 SASEGT. In DNA, the CDR3 is TGTGCCAGCAGTGACGAAACGGGACTAGCGGGAACCTATGCGCAGTACTTC. Its translation is CASSDETGLAGTYAQYF.

V gene TRBV4-3 combines with J gene TRBJ1-1; D is unclear. Germline CDR1 reads LGHNA; CDR2 reads YSLEER. The CDR3 runs 14 residues. V shed 0 bases and J shed 8 bases, with 13 bases lying between them. CDR3 in DNA: TGCGCCAGCAGCCAAGAGCTAGGATCCCCCGAAGCTTTCTTT. Protein product: CASSQELGSPEAFF.

This rearrangement joins TRBV7-2 to TRBJ2-6, with unresolved D. The V end was cut by 3 bases, the J end by 0 bases, with 18 bases between. CDR3 length: 19 amino acids. Germline assignment: CDR1 SGHTA and CDR2 FQGNSA. CDR3 sequence reads: CASSFLTVERTSGANVLTF. In nucleotides, the CDR3 is TGTGCCAGCAGCTTTCTCACAGTGGAAAGGACCTCTGGGGCCAACGTCCTGACTTTC.

The CDR3 DNA is TGCGCCAGCAGCTTGGCCTCAGGCAGCTCTACCACCTACGAGCAGTACTTC. Its translation is CASSLASGSSTTYEQYF. The J gene is TRBJ2-7, the V gene TRBV5-1; D uncertain. Trimming took off 0 bases at V and 2 bases at J, with 18 bases between the two ends. This CDR3 is 17 amino acids long. Per the germline V gene, CDR1 is SGHRS and CDR2 is YFSETQ.

V gene TRBV30 combines with J gene TRBJ1-2; TRBD1 agrees at 7 bases. The CDR3 covers 14 residues. The germline V gene encodes CDR1 GTSNPN and CDR2 SVGIG (reference sequence). V dropped 5 bases and J dropped 4; count of bases not matched to a gene: 10. The CDR3 loop reads CAWAREGAIYGYTF. The CDR3 DNA sequence: TGTGCCTGGGCCAGAGAGGGGGCGATCTATGGCTACACCTTC.

The V gene is TRBV28, the J gene TRBJ1-3; D call uncertain. V was pared by 4 bases and J by 7 bases, with 11 bases between. From germline, CDR1 is MDHEN and CDR2 SYDVKM. The CDR3 spans 13 residues. As DNA, the CDR3 is TGTGCCAGCAGTTCGGGGTTAAAGAACACCATATATTTT. Amino acid sequence: CASSSGLKNTIYF. The variable domain in full, with the rest retrieved from reference TRBV28 and TRBJ1-3, is DVKVTQSSRYLVKRTGEKVFLECVQDMDHENMFWYRQDPGLGLRLIYFSYDVKMKEKGDIPEGYSVSREKKERFSLILESASTNQTSMYLCASSSGLKNTIYFGEGSWLTVV.

The CDR3 DNA is TGCGCCAGCAGCTACATAGCCACCGGGCCTTCGAACACCGGGGAGCTGTTTTTT. Its protein product is CASSYIATGPSNTGELFF. The chain has TRBV5-1 and TRBJ2-2; D is ambiguous. The germline gives CDR1 SGHRS, CDR2 YFSETQ. This CDR3 has 18 amino acids. Trimming took off 3 bases at V and 0 bases at J, with 18 bases between the two ends.

The CDR3 DNA reads as TGTGCCAGCAGCACCGAACTAGCGGTCACCGGGGAGCTGTTTTTT. Encoded protein: CASSTELAVTGELFF. The J gene is TRBJ2-2, the V gene TRBV9; TRBD2 matches 8 bases. The germline CDR1 and CDR2 sequences are SGDLS and YYNGEE. Unmatched junction bases numbered 6, after V lost 4 bases and J lost 4 bases. The CDR3 is 15 residues long.